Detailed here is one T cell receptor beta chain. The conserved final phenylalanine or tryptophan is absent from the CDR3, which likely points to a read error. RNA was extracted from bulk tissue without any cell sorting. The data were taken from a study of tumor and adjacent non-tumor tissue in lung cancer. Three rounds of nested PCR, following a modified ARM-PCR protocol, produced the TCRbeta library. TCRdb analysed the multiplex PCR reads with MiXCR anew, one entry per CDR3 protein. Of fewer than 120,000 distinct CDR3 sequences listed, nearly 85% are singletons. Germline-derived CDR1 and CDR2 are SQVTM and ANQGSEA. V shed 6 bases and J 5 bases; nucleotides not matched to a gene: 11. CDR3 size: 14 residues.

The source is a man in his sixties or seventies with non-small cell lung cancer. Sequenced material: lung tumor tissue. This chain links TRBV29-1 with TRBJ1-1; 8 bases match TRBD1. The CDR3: CSVSGQGTKTEAFL. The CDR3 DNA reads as TGCAGCGTCTCCGGACAGGGAACTAAAACTGAAGCTTTCCTC.